This entry lists 2 T cell receptor beta chains sequenced from one sample in a study of blood T cell repertoires in COVID-19. Sequencing used immunoSEQ multiplex PCR; TCRdb keeps in-frame clones, though not all of them. The repertoire holds roughly 250,000 clones, with about nine tenths as singletons. Material for sequencing was peripheral blood. The receptors were sampled from a man aged 55 to 70 who had recovered from COVID-19.

The CDR3 protein is CASSPLGQGLDYTF. DNA of the CDR3: TGTGCCAGCTCCCCTTTAGGACAGGGTCTGGACTACACCTTC. The chain is built from TRBV18 and TRBJ1-2, with TRBD1 matching 8 bases. The germline CDR1 and CDR2 sequences are KGHSH and LQKENI. The J segment lost 10 bases and the V segment lost 6 bases, leaving 13 bases of the junction unmatched. This CDR3 has 14 amino acids.

The chain uses TRBV18 and TRBJ2-1, with 10 bases matching TRBD2. Trimming removed 3 bases from V and 0 bases from J; junction bases left unmatched: 11. This CDR3 spans 19 amino acids. The germline gives CDR1 KGHSH, CDR2 LQKENI. Here the CDR3 reads CASSPFSSGGASSYNEQFF. The CDR3 DNA reads as TGTGCCAGCTCACCTTTCTCTAGCGGGGGCGCAAGCTCCTACAATGAGCAGTTCTTC. Full variable domain (missing parts from reference TRBV18 and TRBJ2-1): NAGVMQNPRHLVRRRGQEARLRCSPMKGHSHVYWYRQLPEEGLKFMVYLQKENIIDESGMPKERFSAEFPKEGPSILRIQQVVRGDSAAYFCASSPFSSGGASSYNEQFFGPGTRLTVL.